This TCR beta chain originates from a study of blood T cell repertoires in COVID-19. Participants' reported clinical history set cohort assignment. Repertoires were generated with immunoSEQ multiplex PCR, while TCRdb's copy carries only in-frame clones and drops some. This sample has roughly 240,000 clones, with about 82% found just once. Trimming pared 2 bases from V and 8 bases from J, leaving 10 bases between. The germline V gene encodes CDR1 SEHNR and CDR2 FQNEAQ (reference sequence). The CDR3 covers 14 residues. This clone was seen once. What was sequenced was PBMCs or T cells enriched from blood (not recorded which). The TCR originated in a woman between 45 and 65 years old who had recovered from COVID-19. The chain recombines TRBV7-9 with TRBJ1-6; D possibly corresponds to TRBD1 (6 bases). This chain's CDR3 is CASSLRQAHSPLHF. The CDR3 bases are TGTGCCAGCAGCTTAAGACAGGCCCATTCACCCCTCCACTTT.